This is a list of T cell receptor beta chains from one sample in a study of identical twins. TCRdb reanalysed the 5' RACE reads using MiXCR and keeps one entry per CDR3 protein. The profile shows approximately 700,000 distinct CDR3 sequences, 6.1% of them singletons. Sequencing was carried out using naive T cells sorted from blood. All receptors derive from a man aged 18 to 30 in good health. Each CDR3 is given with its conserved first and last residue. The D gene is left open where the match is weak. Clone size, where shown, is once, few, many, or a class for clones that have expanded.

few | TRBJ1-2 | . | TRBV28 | TGTGCCAGCGCGGGGGTTAACTATGGCTACACCTTC | CASAGVNYGYTF
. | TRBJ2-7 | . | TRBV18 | TGTGCCAGCTCACCCGAAGGACAGCGCTCCTACGAGCAGTACTTC | CASSPEGQRSYEQYF
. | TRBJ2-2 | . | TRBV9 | TGTGCCAGCAGCGGACCCACCGGGACGGTCACTACCGGGGAGCTGTTTTTT | CASSGPTGTVTTGELFF
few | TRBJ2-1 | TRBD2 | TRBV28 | TGTGCCAGCAGTTTTGTGCCAGGGAAGGGAACTAGCGGAACCGCAAGGTCCTACAATGAGCAGTTCTTC | CASSFVPGKGTSGTARSYNEQFF
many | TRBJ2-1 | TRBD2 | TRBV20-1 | TGCAGTGCTAGAGATTCGCAGAGCGGGGTCTACAATGAGCAGTTCTTC | CSARDSQSGVYNEQFF
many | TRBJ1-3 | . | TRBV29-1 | TGCAGCGTTTCGGGCGGAAACACCATATATTTT | CSVSGGNTIYF
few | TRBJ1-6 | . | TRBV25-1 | TGTGCCAGCAGTGAGAGTGGACGGGATGAGGCCCTCCACTTT | CASSESGRDEALHF
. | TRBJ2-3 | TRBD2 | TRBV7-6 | TGTGCCAGCAGCTCACGTTGGGGGGGTGGCACAGATACGCAGTATTTT | CASSSRWGGGTDTQYF
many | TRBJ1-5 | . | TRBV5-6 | TGTGCCAGCAGCCAAAGGGTAGCCAATCAGCCCCAGCATTTT | CASSQRVANQPQHF
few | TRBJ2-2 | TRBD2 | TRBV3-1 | TGTGCCAGCAGCCAAGATAGATTAGCGGGAGGCCCGAACACCGGGGAGCTGTTTTTT | CASSQDRLAGGPNTGELFF
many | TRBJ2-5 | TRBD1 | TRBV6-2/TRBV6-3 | TGTGCCAGCAGTGACAGGGTCCAAGAGACCCAGTACTTC | CASSDRVQETQYF
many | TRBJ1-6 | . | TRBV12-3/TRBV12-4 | TGTGCCAGCAGTTTAAATTCACCCCTCCACTTT | CASSLNSPLHF
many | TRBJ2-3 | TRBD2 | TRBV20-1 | TGCAGTGCTGGTGGTAGGGCGGGAGGGGTCACAGATACGCAGTATTTT | CSAGGRAGGVTDTQYF
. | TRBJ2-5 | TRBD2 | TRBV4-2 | TGTGCCAGCAGCCAAGATCGTGCGGGAGAAGGTCGAGAGACCCAGTACTTC | CASSQDRAGEGRETQYF
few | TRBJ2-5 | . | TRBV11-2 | TGTGCCAGCAGCTACGAAGCCCCGGAGACCCAGTACTTC | CASSYEAPETQYF
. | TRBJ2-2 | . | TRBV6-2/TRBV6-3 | TGTGCCAGCAGTTACTCTAATATGGGAACCGGGGAGCTGTTTTTT | CASSYSNMGTGELFF
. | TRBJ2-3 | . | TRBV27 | TGTGCCAGCAGTTTCATTTGGCAGGGAGTGGCAGATACGCAGTATTTT | CASSFIWQGVADTQYF
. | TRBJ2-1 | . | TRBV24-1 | TGTGCCACAGATGCCGGGGGCATCTACAATGAGCAGTTCTTC | CATDAGGIYNEQFF
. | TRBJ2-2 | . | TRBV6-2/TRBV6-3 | TGTGCCAGCAGCCGCTCGGAGGGGGGCACCGGGGAGCTGTTTTTT | CASSRSEGGTGELFF
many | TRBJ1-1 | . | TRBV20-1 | TGCAGTGCTAGAATTCTCGGGAACACTGAAGCTTTCTTT | CSARILGNTEAFF
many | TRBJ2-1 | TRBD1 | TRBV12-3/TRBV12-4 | TGTGCCAGCAGTCCAGGACAGGGGATCGGTGAGCAGTTCTTC | CASSPGQGIGEQFF
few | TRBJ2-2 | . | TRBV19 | TGTGCCAGTAGTACCTCAACATTGAACACCGGGGAGCTGTTTTTT | CASSTSTLNTGELFF
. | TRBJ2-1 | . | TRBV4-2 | TGTGCCAGCAGCCCCGAGGACGGAAACAATGAGCAGTTCTTC | CASSPEDGNNEQFF
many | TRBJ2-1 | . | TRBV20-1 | TGCAGTGATCAGGGCAGGGAAGTCTACAATGAGCAGTTCTTC | CSDQGREVYNEQFF
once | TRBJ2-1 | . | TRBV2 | TGTGCCAACAACGGGGAAACAGGGAGCTCCTACAATGAGCAGTTCTTC | CANNGETGSSYNEQFF
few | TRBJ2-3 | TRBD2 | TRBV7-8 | TGTGCCAGCAGCTTCCTGCGGGAGGGAGGAGATACGCAGTATTTT | CASSFLREGGDTQYF
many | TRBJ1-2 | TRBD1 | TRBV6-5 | TGTGCCAGCAGTCCCGGGACAGCCGGCTACACCTTC | CASSPGTAGYTF
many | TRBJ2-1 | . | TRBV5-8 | TGTGCCAGCAGCTCGGGGCAACACAATGAGCAGTTCTTC | CASSSGQHNEQFF
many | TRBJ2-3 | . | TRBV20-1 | TGCAGTGCTAGAGATCTAGCCGCATCGAGGAATACGCAGTATTTT | CSARDLAASRNTQYF
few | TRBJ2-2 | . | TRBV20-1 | TGCAGTGCTAGGCCTCCCTACGCGAACACCGGGGAGCTGTTTTTT | CSARPPYANTGELFF
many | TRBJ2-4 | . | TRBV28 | TGTGCCAGCAGTTTAATTTGGGCAGCTAGTGCCCTAGCCAAAAACATTCAGTACTTC | CASSLIWAASALAKNIQYF
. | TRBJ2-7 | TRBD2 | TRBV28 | TGTGCCAGCAGTTTATCCCCGGGACTAGCGGGATCCTACGAGCAGTACTTC | CASSLSPGLAGSYEQYF
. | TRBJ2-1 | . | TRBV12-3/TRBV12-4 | TGTGCCAGCAGTTTGTACCCGCATGAGCAGTTCTTC | CASSLYPHEQFF
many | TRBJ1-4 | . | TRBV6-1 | TGTGCCAGCAGCCCAAGGCGGGGAACTAATGAAAAACTGTTTTTT | CASSPRRGTNEKLFF
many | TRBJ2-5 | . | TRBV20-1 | TGCAGTGCCCCCAAAGGGGAGACCCAGTACTTC | CSAPKGETQYF
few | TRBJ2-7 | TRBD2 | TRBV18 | TGTGCCAGCTCACCGCCAGTAGCGGGAGACGAGCAGTACTTC | CASSPPVAGDEQYF
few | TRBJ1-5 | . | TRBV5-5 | TGTGCCAGCAGCTTGTGGGCAGGTGATAGCAATCAGCCCCAGCATTTT | CASSLWAGDSNQPQHF
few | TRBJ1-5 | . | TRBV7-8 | TGTGCCAGCAGCTTAATCTCAGGCCAGCCCCAGCATTTT | CASSLISGQPQHF
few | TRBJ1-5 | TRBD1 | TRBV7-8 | TGTGCCAGCAGCGCCCGGGACAGGGGAAATCAGCCCCAGCATTTT | CASSARDRGNQPQHF
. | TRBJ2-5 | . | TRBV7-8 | TGTGCCAGCAGCTTACTGCAATTTCGGCCGCGGGACCAAGAGACCCAGTACTTC | CASSLLQFRPRDQETQYF
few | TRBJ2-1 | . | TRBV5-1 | TGCGCCAGCAGCCCGGCGGGTAGGGGGGTCGATGAGCAGTTCTTC | CASSPAGRGVDEQFF
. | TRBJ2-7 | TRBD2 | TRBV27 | TGTGCCAGCAGTATGGGACTAGCGGGAATCTACGAGCAGTACTTC | CASSMGLAGIYEQYF
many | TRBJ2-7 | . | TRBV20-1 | TGCAGTGCTAGAGTAAGGGTCGCCTACGAGCAGTACTTC | CSARVRVAYEQYF
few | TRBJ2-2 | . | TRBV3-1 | TGTGCCAGCAGCCAAGGGGTAGACGGGGAGCTGTTTTTT | CASSQGVDGELFF
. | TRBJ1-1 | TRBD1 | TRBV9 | TGTGCCAGCAGCGTAGGAGGCAGGGGGTACACTGAAGCTTTCTTT | CASSVGGRGYTEAFF
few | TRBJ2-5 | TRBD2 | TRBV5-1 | TGCGCCAGCAGCTTCCGTACCGGGCCAGCGGGGCTACAAGAGACCCAGTACTTC | CASSFRTGPAGLQETQYF
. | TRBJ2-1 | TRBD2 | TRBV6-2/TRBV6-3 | TGTGCCAGCAGTTACGTGACTAGCGGGCGCTACAATGAGCAGTTCTTC | CASSYVTSGRYNEQFF
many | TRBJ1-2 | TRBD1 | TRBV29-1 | TGCAGCGTTAAAACGACAGGGTTTGGCTACACCTTC | CSVKTTGFGYTF
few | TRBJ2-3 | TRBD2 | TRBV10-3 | TGTGCCAGTCGTAGCGGGCACACAGATACGCAGTATTTT | CASRSGHTDTQYF
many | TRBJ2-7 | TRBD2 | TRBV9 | TGTGCCAGCAGCGCAAGGGCTAGCGGGAGCAACGAGCAGTACTTC | CASSARASGSNEQYF
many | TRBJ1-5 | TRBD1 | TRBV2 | TGTGCCAGCAGTGAAAGGTTATGGACAGGGGACCAGCCCCAGCATTTT | CASSERLWTGDQPQHF
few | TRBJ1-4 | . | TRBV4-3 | TGCGCCAGCAGCCAAATGGCGTGGGGAGGAGAAAAACTGTTTTTT | CASSQMAWGGEKLFF
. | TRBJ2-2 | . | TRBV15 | TGCGGGTCCGCGGAGAACACCGGGGAGCTGTTTTTT | CGSAENTGELFF
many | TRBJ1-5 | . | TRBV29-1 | TGCAGCGTCGCATCAGGGGTAGCGGGTCAGCCCCAGCATTTT | CSVASGVAGQPQHF
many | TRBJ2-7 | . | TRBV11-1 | TGTGCCAGCAGCTTAGCCGGTCAGGGCGTCTACGAGCAGTACTTC | CASSLAGQGVYEQYF
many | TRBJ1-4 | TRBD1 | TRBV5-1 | TGCGCCAGCAGCCCTGGGACAGGGGGGAATGAAAAACTGTTTTTT | CASSPGTGGNEKLFF
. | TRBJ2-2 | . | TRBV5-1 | TGCGCCAGCAGCTTCATTAGGGGTAACACCGGGGAGCTGTTTTTT | CASSFIRGNTGELFF
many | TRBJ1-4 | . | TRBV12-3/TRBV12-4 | TGTGCCAGCAGTTTAGTTGCAGCCATAAATGAAAAACTGTTTTTT | CASSLVAAINEKLFF
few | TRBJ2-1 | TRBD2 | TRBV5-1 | TGCGCCAGCAGCGAGGGACTAGCGGGAGGATCCTACAATGAGCAGTTCTTC | CASSEGLAGGSYNEQFF
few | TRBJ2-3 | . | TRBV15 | TGTGCCACCAGCGGGGGCCCCAACCCAGCAGATACGCAGTATTTT | CATSGGPNPADTQYF